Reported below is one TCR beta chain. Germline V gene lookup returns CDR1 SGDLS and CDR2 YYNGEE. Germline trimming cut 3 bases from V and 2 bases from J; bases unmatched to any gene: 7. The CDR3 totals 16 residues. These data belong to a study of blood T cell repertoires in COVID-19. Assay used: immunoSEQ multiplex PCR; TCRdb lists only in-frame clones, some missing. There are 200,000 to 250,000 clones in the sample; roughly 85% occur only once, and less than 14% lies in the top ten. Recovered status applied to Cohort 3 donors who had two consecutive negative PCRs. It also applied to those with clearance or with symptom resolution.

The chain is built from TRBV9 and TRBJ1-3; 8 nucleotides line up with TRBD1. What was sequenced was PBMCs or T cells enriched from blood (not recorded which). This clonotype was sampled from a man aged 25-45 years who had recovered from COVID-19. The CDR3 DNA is TGTGCCAGCAGCGCCCCAGACAGGGGACCTGGAAACACCATATATTTT. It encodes CASSAPDRGPGNTIYF.